The clone carrying this T cell receptor (beta chain) was counted a few times. Its antigen is still unknown. TCRdb reprocessed the RT-PCR reads with MiXCR, giving one entry per CDR3 protein. This table holds about 160,000 distinct CDR3 sequences, approximately 11% found once. The CDR3 spans 16 residues. V shed 5 bases and J 1 base; nucleotides not matched to a gene: 10. CDR1 and CDR2 (germline): SGHRS, YFSETQ. This specimen comes from a study of response to subunit inactivated influenza vaccine. General observations from the study: There was a suggestion from the authors that each seasonal influenza vaccination recruits few new T cells.

The TCR comes from a man aged 45-65 years who received an inactivated influenza vaccine. The rearrangement uses TRBV5-1 and TRBJ2-5, with 8 bases lining up with TRBD1. The sequences come from non-naive T cells sorted from PBMCs, collected 45 days after vaccination. The CDR3, as DNA: TGCGCCAGCAGTTTTGACACCCAGGGGGCCCAAGAGACCCAGTACTTC. Protein: CASSFDTQGAQETQYF.